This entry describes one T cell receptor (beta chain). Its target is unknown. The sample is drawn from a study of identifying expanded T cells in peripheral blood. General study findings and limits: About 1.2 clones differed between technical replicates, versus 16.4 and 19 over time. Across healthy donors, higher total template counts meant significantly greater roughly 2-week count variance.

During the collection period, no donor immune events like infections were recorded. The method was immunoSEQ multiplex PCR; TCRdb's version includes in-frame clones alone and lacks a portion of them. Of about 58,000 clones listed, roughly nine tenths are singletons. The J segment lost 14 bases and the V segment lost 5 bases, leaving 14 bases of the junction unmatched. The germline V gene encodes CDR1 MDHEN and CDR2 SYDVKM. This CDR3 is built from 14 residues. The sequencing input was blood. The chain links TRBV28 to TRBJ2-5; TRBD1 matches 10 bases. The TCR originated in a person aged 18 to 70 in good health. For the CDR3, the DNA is TGTGCCAGCAGTCTACCGGACAGGGGGGACCTAACCTACTTC. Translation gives CASSLPDRGDLTYF.